This passage covers 19 T cell receptor beta chains from one sample sequenced in a study of vaccination effects on CD4 cells after COVID-19. Using immunoSEQ multiplex PCR, the repertoire was profiled, and TCRdb retains in-frame clones only, with some absent. The sample includes 50,000 to 70,000 clones, just over 70% of them seen just once. Their recognized antigens are unknown. Subsequent to 10 days of culture, CD4+ T cells were isolated. Here the sequenced sample was CD4+ T cells from PBMCs cultured without peptide, taken before COVID-19 vaccination. These receptors were collected from a human donor who had a prior SARS-CoV-2 infection.

The chain recombines TRBV5-4 with TRBJ2-6; no clear D gene. With 0 bases removed from V and 4 bases from J, the gap between germline ends came to 14 bases. Germline V gene sequence: CDR1 SGHNT, CDR2 YYREEE (reference sequence). This CDR3 is 17 amino acids long. The CDR3 DNA sequence: TGTGCCAGCAGCTTGGTTGGCGACGGCTGGGGGGCCAACGTCCTGACTTTC. Translation gives CASSLVGDGWGANVLTF.

In nucleotides, the CDR3 is TGTGCCAGCAGCTTAGATTTTAGAGACACTGAAGCTTTCTTT. Translation: CASSLDFRDTEAFF. The V gene is TRBV11-3, the J gene TRBJ1-1; D remains unclear. Trimming stripped 0 bases from V and 3 bases from J, with 8 bases between. CDR1 is SGHNT, CDR2 YENEEA, per germline. This CDR3 is 14 amino acids long.

The table lists this clone with a count of one. The chain has TRBV5-6 and TRBJ2-7; D ambiguous. V was pared by 0 bases and J by 1 base, with 14 bases between. This CDR3 comprises 16 residues. The germline CDR1 and CDR2 sequences are SGHDT and YYEEEE. The CDR3 sequence is CASSLGPRPSSYEQYF. DNA for the CDR3: TGTGCCAGCAGCTTGGGTCCAAGACCTTCTTCCTACGAGCAGTACTTC.

The chain employs TRBV7-2 and TRBJ2-1, with 7 bases identical to TRBD2. The germline V gene has CDR1 SGHTA and CDR2 FQGNSA. After removal of 3 bases from V and 0 bases from J, the junction contained 5 bases not matched to a gene. This CDR3 is built from 16 residues. CDR3 protein: CASSFGAGSSYNEQFF. The CDR3 DNA follows: TGTGCCAGCAGCTTCGGAGCGGGGAGCTCCTACAATGAGCAGTTCTTC.

The V and J genes are TRBV30 and TRBJ1-5, with 8 bases aligning to TRBD1. Germline CDR1 and CDR2: GTSNPN and SVGIG (reference sequence). After removal of 5 bases from V and 6 bases from J, the junction contained 6 bases not matched to a gene. The CDR3 covers 13 residues. The CDR3 DNA reads as TGTGCCTGGTGCGGACAGGGAGGTCAGCCCCAGCATTTT. Translation: CAWCGQGGQPQHF.

This clone was picked up one time. The chain uses TRBV11-2 and TRBJ1-4; TRBD1 might be the D (6 bases). With 1 base removed from V and 7 bases from J, the gap between germline ends came to 13 bases. CDR3 size: 15 residues. CDR1 and CDR2 (germline): SGHAT, FQNNGV. CDR3 residues: CASSLVPGVFEKLFF. The CDR3 coding sequence is TGTGCCAGCAGCTTAGTCCCAGGGGTTTTTGAAAAACTGTTTTTT. Full variable domain (missing parts from reference TRBV11-2 and TRBJ1-4): EAGVAQSPRYKIIEKRQSVAFWCNPISGHATLYWYQQILGQGPKLLIQFQNNGVVDDSQLPKDRFSAERLKGVDSTLKIQPAKLEDSAVYLCASSLVPGVFEKLFFGSGTQLSVL.

The rearrangement links TRBV5-1 to TRBJ2-1; TRBD2 matches at 8 bases. The CDR3 runs 16 residues. Per the germline V gene, CDR1 is SGHRS and CDR2 is YFSETQ. With V trimmed by 2 bases and J by 6 bases, 10 bases remained unmatched. For the CDR3, the DNA is TGCGCCAGCAGCTTTTTTCTCGCGGGAGGCTTCAATGAGCAGTTCTTC. This encodes CASSFFLAGGFNEQFF.

The J gene is TRBJ2-1, the V gene TRBV2; no firm D call. The germline gives CDR1 SNHLY, CDR2 FYNNEI. Trimming stripped 1 base from V and 8 bases from J, with 6 bases between. The CDR3 has 12 amino acids. CDR3 residues: CASSEGFYEQFF. The CDR3 nucleotides are TGTGCCAGCAGTGAAGGTTTCTATGAGCAGTTCTTC.

This clone was seen a few times. CDR3 residues: CATRQGGSFGKKLFF. DNA for the CDR3: TGTGCCACCAGGCAGGGGGGGTCGTTTGGGAAAAAACTGTTTTTT. This chain joins TRBV27 and TRBJ1-4; TRBD1 matches 7 bases. This CDR3 has 15 amino acids. With V trimmed by 10 bases and J by 9 bases, 17 bases remained unmatched. Germline CDR1 MNHEY, CDR2 SMNVEV (reference sequence).

The chain is built from TRBV7-3 and TRBJ2-1; D gene unclear. The CDR3 loop spans 16 amino acids. Germline lookup yields CDR1 SGHTA and CDR2 FQGTGA. V shed 3 bases and J shed 3 bases, with 15 bases lying between them. The CDR3 bases are TGTGCCAGCAGCTTTTTCGGATCGACACTCTACAATGAGCAGTTCTTC. Translated, it gives CASSFFGSTLYNEQFF.

The gene calls are TRBV6-6 and TRBJ2-7, with 9 bases aligning to TRBD1. Unmatched junction bases numbered 6, after V lost 5 bases and J lost 4 bases. This CDR3 region has 14 residues. Per the germline V gene, CDR1 is MNHNY and CDR2 is SVGAGI (reference sequence). The CDR3 here is CASSKDRGSYEQYF. In DNA form, the CDR3 reads TGTGCCAGCAGTAAGGACAGGGGTTCGTACGAGCAGTACTTC.

V is TRBV5-1 and J is TRBJ2-1; 9 bases line up with TRBD2. The V gene's germline CDR1 is SGHRS and CDR2 YFSETQ. The CDR3 covers 17 residues. With V trimmed by 4 bases and J by 5 bases, 13 bases remained unmatched. CDR3 amino acids: CASSGSGGASRNNEQFF. The CDR3 DNA reads as TGCGCCAGCAGCGGTAGCGGGGGAGCCTCGAGAAACAATGAGCAGTTCTTC.

In its sample, this clone was seen a few times. This sequence joins TRBV7-9 and TRBJ1-4; 12 bases line up with TRBD1. Trimming removed 5 bases from V and 7 bases from J; junction bases left unmatched: 5. In germline, CDR1 is SEHNR, CDR2 FQNEAQ (reference sequence). CDR3 length: 15 residues. CDR3 residues: CASSEGTGGGEKLFF. Written as DNA, the CDR3 is TGTGCCAGCAGCGAGGGGACAGGGGGCGGTGAAAAACTGTTTTTT. The full variable domain, completed using reference TRBV7-9 and TRBJ1-4, is DTGVSQNPRHKITKRGQNVTFRCDPISEHNRLYWYRQTLGQGPEFLTYFQNEAQLEKSRLLSDRFSAERPKGSFSTLEIQRTEQGDSAMYLCASSEGTGGGEKLFFGSGTQLSVL.

The chain links TRBV4-2 to TRBJ1-3, with a possible D match to TRBD1 (6 bases). The germline V gene has CDR1 LGHNA and CDR2 YNFKEQ. The CDR3 spans 16 residues. V was clipped by 1 base and J by 2 bases, with 12 bases between them. The CDR3 loop is CASSQVGARTGNTIYF. DNA for the CDR3: TGTGCCAGCAGCCAAGTGGGGGCGCGGACTGGAAACACCATATATTTT.

This clone has more than one count but fewer than ten. The CDR3 DNA reads as TGTGCCAGCAGCTTATATCCCGGGGGTACCTACGAGCAGTACTTC. Translated: CASSLYPGGTYEQYF. The chain is built from TRBV7-3 and TRBJ2-7; possibly TRBD2 for D (6 bases). CDR1 SGHTA and CDR2 FQGTGA come from the germline V gene. V lost 2 bases and J lost 2, with 13 bases in between. This CDR3 region has 15 residues.

J is TRBJ2-7 and V is TRBV5-1, with 11 nucleotides matching TRBD1. The CDR3 is 15 residues long. Germline V CDR1 and CDR2: SGHRS, YFSETQ. The junction had 9 bases not matched to a gene; V was cut back by 4 bases and J by 6 bases. The CDR3 DNA is TGCGCCAGCAGCCCCGGGACAGGGGGAACGGTCGAGCAGTACTTC. Its translation is CASSPGTGGTVEQYF.

The chain carries TRBV5-1 and TRBJ1-4; D might be TRBD1 (5 bases). The V and J ends lost 0 bases and 10 bases respectively, with 19 bases between them. The length of the CDR3 is 16 residues. Germline V CDR1 and CDR2: SGHRS, YFSETQ. The CDR3 DNA is TGCGCCAGCAGCTTGGATACAGGCGGAATTGGGGGAAAACTGTTTTTT. Its protein is CASSLDTGGIGGKLFF. The complete variable domain, with remaining parts taken from reference TRBV5-1 and TRBJ1-4, reads KAGVTQTPRYLIKTRGQQVTLSCSPISGHRSVSWYQQTPGQGLQFLFEYFSETQRNKGNFPGRFSGRQFSNSRSEMNVSTLELGDSALYLCASSLDTGGIGGKLFFGSGTQLSVL.

This clone has only a few counts. The rearrangement joins TRBV28 to TRBJ1-1; D call uncertain. Germline V lookup: CDR1 MDHEN, CDR2 SYDVKM. The germline V and J ends were trimmed by 1 base and 1 base, with 7 bases remaining between them. The CDR3 contains 14 residues. The CDR3 region is CASSLYLQNTEAFF. CDR3 coding DNA: TGTGCCAGCAGTTTATACCTCCAGAACACTGAAGCTTTCTTT.

This sequence joins TRBV30 and TRBJ2-7; TRBD2 is a possible D gene (6 bases). The CDR3 spans 13 residues. The V and J ends lost 2 bases and 3 bases respectively, with 11 bases between them. Germline V gene lookup returns CDR1 GTSNPN and CDR2 SVGIG (reference sequence). CDR3 in amino acids: CAWSRGTVYEQYF. The CDR3 nucleotides read TGTGCCTGGAGTCGGGGGACGGTCTACGAGCAGTACTTC.